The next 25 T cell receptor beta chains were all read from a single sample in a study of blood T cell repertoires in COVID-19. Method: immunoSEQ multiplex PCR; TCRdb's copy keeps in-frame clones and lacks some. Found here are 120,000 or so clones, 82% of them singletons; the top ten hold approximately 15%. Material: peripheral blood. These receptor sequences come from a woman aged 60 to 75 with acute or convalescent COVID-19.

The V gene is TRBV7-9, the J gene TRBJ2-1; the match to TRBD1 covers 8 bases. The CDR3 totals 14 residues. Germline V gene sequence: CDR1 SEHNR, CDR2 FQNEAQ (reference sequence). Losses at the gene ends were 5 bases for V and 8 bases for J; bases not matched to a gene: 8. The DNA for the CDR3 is TGTGCCAGCAGCCTGGGACAGGCCCACGATGAGCAGTTCTTC. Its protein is CASSLGQAHDEQFF. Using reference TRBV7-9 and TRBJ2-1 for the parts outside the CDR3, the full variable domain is DTGVSQNPRHKITKRGQNVTFRCDPISEHNRLYWYRQTLGQGPEFLTYFQNEAQLEKSRLLSDRFSAERPKGSFSTLEIQRTEQGDSAMYLCASSLGQAHDEQFFGPGTRLTVL.

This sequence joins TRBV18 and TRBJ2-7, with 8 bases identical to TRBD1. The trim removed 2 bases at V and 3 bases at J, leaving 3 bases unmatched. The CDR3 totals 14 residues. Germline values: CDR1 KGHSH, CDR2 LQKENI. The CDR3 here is CASSPRQGNYEQYF. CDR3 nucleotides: TGTGCCAGCTCACCAAGACAGGGGAACTACGAGCAGTACTTC.

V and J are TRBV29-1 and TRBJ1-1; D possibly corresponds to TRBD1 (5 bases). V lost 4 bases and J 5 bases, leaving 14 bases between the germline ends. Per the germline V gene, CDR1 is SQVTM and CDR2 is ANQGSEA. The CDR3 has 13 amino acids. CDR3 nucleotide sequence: TGCAGCGTTGGTCAAGGGGTCGGTACTGAAGCTTTCTTT. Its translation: CSVGQGVGTEAFF.

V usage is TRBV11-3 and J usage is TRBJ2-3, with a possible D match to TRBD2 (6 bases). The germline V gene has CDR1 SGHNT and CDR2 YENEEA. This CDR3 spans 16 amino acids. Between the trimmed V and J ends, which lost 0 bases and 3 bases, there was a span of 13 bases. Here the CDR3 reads CASSLDRRGRTDTQYF. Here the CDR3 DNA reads TGTGCCAGCAGCTTAGATCGGCGGGGCAGGACAGATACGCAGTATTTT.

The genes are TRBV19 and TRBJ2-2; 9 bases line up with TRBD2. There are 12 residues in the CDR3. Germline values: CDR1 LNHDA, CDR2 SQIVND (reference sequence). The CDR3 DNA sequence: TGTGTTAGCGGGGGGAACACCGGGGAGCTGTTTTTT. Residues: CVSGGNTGELFF.

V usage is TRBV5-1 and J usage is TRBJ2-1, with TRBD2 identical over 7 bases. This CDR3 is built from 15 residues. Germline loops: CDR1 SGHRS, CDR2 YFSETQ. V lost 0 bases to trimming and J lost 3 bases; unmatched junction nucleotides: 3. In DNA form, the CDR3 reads TGCGCCAGCAGCTTGGAGCGGGGCTTCTACAATGAGCAGTTCTTC. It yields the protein CASSLERGFYNEQFF.

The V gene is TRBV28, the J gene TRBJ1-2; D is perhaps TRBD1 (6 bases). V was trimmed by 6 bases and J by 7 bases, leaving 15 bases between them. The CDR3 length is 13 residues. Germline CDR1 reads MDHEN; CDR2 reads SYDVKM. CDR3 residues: CASSHRVASGYTF. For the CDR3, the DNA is TGTGCCAGCAGCCACAGGGTCGCCAGTGGCTACACCTTC.

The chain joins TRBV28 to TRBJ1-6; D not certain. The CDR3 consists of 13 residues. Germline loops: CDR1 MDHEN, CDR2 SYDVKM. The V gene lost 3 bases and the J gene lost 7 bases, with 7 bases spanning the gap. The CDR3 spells CASSFVGNSPLHF. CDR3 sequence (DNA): TGTGCCAGCAGTTTTGTCGGGAATTCACCCCTCCACTTT.

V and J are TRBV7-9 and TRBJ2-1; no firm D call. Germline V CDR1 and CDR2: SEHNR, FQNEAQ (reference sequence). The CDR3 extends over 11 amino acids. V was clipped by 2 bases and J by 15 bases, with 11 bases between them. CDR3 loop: CASSLSAEPFF. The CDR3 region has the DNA TGTGCCAGCAGCTTATCCGCGGAACCGTTCTTC.

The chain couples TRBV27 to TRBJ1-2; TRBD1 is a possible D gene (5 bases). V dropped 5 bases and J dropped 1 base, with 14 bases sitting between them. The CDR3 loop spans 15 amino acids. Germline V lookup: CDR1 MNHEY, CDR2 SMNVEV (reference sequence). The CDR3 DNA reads TGTGCCAGCAGTCGGGGGAGGAGTAATAACTATGGCTACACCTTC. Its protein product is CASSRGRSNNYGYTF.

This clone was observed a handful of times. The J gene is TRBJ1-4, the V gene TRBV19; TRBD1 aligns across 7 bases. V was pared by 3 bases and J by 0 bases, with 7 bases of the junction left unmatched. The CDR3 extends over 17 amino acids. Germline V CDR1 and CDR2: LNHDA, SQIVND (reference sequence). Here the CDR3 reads CASSIFGGTATNEKLFF. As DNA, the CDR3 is TGTGCCAGTAGTATTTTTGGCGGGACAGCAACTAATGAAAAACTGTTTTTT.

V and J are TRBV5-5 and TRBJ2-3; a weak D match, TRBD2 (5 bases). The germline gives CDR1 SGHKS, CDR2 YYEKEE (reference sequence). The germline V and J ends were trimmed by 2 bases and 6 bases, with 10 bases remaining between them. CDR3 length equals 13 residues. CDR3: CASSFRGEDTQYF. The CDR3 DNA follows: TGTGCCAGCAGCTTCCGGGGAGAGGATACGCAGTATTTT.

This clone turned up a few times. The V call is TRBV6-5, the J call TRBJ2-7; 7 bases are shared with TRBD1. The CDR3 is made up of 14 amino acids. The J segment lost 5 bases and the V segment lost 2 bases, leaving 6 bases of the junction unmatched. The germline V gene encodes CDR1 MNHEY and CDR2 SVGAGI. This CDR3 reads CASSYAQGYNEQYF. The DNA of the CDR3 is TGTGCCAGCAGTTACGCACAGGGGTACAACGAGCAGTACTTC.

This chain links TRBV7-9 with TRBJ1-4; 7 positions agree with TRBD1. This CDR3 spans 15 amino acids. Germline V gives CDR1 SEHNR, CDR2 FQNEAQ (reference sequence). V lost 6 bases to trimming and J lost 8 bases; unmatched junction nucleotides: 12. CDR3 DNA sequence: TGTGCCAGCAGGCCCCGGGGACAGAGATCCGAAAAACTGTTTTTT. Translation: CASRPRGQRSEKLFF.

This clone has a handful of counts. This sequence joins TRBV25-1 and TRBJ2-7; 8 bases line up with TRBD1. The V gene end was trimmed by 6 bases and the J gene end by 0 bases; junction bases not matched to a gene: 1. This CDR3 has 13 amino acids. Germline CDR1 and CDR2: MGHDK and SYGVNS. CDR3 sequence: CASRQGVSYEQYF. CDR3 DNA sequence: TGTGCCAGCAGACAGGGGGTCTCCTACGAGCAGTACTTC.

The CDR3 region is CAISELPGDNSPLHF. The CDR3 nucleotides are TGTGCCATCAGTGAGTTACCGGGAGATAATTCACCCCTCCACTTT. The V call is TRBV10-3, the J call TRBJ1-6; D call uncertain. The CDR3 runs to 15 residues. The germline V gene encodes CDR1 ENHRY and CDR2 SYGVKD. V was cut by 1 base and J by 5 bases, with 9 bases left in between.

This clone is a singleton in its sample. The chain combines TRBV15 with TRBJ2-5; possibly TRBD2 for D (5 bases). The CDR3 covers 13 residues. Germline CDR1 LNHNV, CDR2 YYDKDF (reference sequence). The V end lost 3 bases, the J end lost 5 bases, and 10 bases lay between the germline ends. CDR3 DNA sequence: TGTGCCACCAGCAGCCATGGCGGGGAGACCCAGTACTTC. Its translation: CATSSHGGETQYF.

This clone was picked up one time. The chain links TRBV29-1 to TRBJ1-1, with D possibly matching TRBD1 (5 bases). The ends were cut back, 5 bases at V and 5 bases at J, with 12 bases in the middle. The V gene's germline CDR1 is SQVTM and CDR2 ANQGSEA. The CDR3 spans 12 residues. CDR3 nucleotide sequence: TGCAGCGTTAAGGAGGGGAGGACTGAAGCTTTCTTT. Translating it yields CSVKEGRTEAFF.

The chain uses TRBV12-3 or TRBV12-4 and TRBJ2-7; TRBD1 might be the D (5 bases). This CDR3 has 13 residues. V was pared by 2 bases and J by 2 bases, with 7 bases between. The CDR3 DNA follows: TGTGCCAGCAGTTTAATCAGGGCCTACGAGCAGTACTTC. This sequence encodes CASSLIRAYEQYF.

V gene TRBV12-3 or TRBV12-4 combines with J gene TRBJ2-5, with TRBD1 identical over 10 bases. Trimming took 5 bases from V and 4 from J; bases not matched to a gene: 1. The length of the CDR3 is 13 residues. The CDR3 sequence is CASSRDRGETQYF. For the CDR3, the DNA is TGTGCCAGCAGTCGGGACAGGGGAGAGACCCAGTACTTC.

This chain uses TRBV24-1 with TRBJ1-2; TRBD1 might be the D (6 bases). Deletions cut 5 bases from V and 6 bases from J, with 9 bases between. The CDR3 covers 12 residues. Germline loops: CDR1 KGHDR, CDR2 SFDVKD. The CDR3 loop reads CATSAQGNGYTF. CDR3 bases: TGTGCCACCAGTGCCCAGGGGAATGGCTACACCTTC.

The CDR3 DNA reads TGTGCCAGCAGCTTAGGGAGGTTGGGTGAAAACACTGAAGCTTTCTTT. Residues: CASSLGRLGENTEAFF. The chain links TRBV7-3 to TRBJ1-1; D is unresolved. Germline-derived CDR1 and CDR2 are SGHTA and FQGTGA. The CDR3 covers 16 residues. V was shortened by 2 bases and J by 2 bases, with 15 bases between the two germline ends.

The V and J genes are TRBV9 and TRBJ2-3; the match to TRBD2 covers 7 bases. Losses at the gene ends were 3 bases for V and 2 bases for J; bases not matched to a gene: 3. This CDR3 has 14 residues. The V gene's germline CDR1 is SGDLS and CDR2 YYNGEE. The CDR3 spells CASSGSGDTDTQYF. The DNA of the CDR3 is TGTGCCAGCAGCGGAAGCGGGGACACAGATACGCAGTATTTT.

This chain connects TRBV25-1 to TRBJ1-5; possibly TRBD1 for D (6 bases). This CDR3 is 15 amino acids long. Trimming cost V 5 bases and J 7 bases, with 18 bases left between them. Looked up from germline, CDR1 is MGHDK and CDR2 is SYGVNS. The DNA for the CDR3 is TGTGCCAGCAGTCCCAATGGGGGGGCTGGGCAGCCCCAGCATTTT. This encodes CASSPNGGAGQPQHF.

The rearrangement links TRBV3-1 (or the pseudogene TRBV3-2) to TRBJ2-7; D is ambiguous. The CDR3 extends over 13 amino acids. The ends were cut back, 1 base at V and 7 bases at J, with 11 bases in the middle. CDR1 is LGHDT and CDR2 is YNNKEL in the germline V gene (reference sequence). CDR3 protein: CASSQASPAEQYF. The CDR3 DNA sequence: TGTGCCAGCAGCCAAGCCTCCCCAGCGGAGCAGTACTTC.